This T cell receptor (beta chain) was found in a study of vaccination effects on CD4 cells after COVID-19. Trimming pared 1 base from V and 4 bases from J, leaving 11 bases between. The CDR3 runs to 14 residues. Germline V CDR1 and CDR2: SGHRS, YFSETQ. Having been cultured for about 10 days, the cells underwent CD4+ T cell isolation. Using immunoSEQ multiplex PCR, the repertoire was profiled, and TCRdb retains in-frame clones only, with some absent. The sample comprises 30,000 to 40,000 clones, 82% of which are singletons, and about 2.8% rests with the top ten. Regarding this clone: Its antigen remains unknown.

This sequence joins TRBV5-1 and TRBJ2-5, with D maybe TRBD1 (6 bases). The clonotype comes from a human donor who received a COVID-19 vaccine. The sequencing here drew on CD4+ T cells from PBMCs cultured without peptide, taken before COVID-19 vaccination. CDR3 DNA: TGCGCCAGCAGCTTGACAGGGAAAGGAGAGACCCAGTACTTC. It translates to CASSLTGKGETQYF.